This T cell receptor beta chain was retrieved from a study of identifying expanded T cells in peripheral blood. J was trimmed by 3 bases and V by 4 bases; bases with no gene match: 4. The CDR3 totals 16 residues. CDR1 MNHEY and CDR2 SVGAGI come from the germline V gene. Sequencing used immunoSEQ multiplex PCR; TCRdb keeps in-frame clones, though not all of them. Of some 96,000 clones in the sample, about 90% were seen once. Study-level results: Variance in clone template counts between roughly two-week samples significantly increased with total template count across all healthy donors.

On this clone: What it recognizes is unknown.

The source is a person aged 18-70 years in good health. The chain has TRBV6-5 and TRBJ2-1, with TRBD2 identical over 12 bases. Source material: blood. The CDR3 nucleotides read TGTGCCAGCAGTTCCCAACTAGCGGGGGGCTACAATGAGCAGTTCTTC. Encoded protein: CASSSQLAGGYNEQFF.